Below, 18 T cell receptor beta chains from the same sample are listed, as sequenced in a study of cytomegalovirus exposure and HLA in healthy donors. The data were produced by immunoSEQ multiplex PCR, yet TCRdb's version contains in-frame clones alone and is incomplete. The table records fewer than 400,000 clones, 86% of them present only once. The sample consisted of PBMCs. These receptors all come from a woman aged 18-35 years in good health and CMV-seronegative.

A few counts support this clone. The rearrangement links TRBV2 to TRBJ2-7; 7 bases align to TRBD1. Germline CDR1 is SNHLY and CDR2 is FYNNEI. The ends lost 7 bases at V and 2 bases at J; junction bases unmatched: 5. The CDR3 is 13 residues long. CDR3 residues: CASTRDRAYEQYF. The DNA of the CDR3 is TGTGCCAGCACACGGGACAGAGCCTACGAGCAGTACTTC.

Turning to this clone: Other DNA sequences in the same sample also yield this CDR3. The J gene is TRBJ2-7, the V gene TRBV18; possibly TRBD1 for D (5 bases). This CDR3 is 14 amino acids long. Germline CDR1 is KGHSH and CDR2 is LQKENI. Trimming stripped 3 bases from V and 2 bases from J, with 11 bases between. The CDR3 region has the DNA TGTGCCAGCTCACCGGGCAGGGCGGCCTACGAGCAGTACTTC. Protein sequence: CASSPGRAAYEQYF.

This chain connects TRBV30 to TRBJ2-3; D is possibly TRBD1 (5 bases). Trimming removed 2 bases at V and 7 bases at J, with 13 bases between. CDR1 and CDR2 from the germline V gene are GTSNPN and SVGIG (reference sequence). The CDR3 has 13 amino acids. DNA of the CDR3: TGTGCCTGGAGTCCGATAGGGGAAAATACGCAGTATTTT. Its translation: CAWSPIGENTQYF. Supplemented by reference TRBV30 and TRBJ2-3, the full variable domain reads SQTIHQWPATLVQPVGSPLSLECTVEGTSNPNLYWYRQAAGRGLQLLFYSVGIGQISSEVPQNLSASRPQDRQFILSSKKLLLSDSGFYLCAWSPIGENTQYFGPGTRLTVL.

The J gene is TRBJ2-7, the V gene TRBV5-8; 7 bases map to TRBD2. Germline V gene sequence: CDR1 SGHTS, CDR2 YDEGEE. V lost 0 bases to trimming and J lost 0 bases; unmatched junction nucleotides: 6. The CDR3 is 16 amino acids. CDR3 DNA sequence: TGTGCCAGCAGCTTGGGGAGCCTAGCGGACTCCTACGAGCAGTACTTC. Translation gives CASSLGSLADSYEQYF.

This clone showed up just once. The chain joins TRBV30 to TRBJ1-1; D might be TRBD1 (6 bases). Germline CDR1 is GTSNPN and CDR2 is SVGIG (reference sequence). V shed 5 bases and J shed 4 bases, with 17 bases lying between them. The CDR3 covers 14 residues. CDR3 in DNA: TGTGCCTGGGGTCGTCCAGGGGCTTCCACTGAAGCTTTCTTT. Protein: CAWGRPGASTEAFF. The entire variable domain, with the rest obtained from reference TRBV30 and TRBJ1-1, is as follows: SQTIHQWPATLVQPVGSPLSLECTVEGTSNPNLYWYRQAAGRGLQLLFYSVGIGQISSEVPQNLSASRPQDRQFILSSKKLLLSDSGFYLCAWGRPGASTEAFFGQGTRLTVV.

The rearrangement uses TRBV7-2 and TRBJ2-3; TRBD2 is a possible D gene (6 bases). CDR3 size: 15 residues. The ends were cut back, 3 bases at V and 6 bases at J, with 16 bases in the middle. The germline V gene has CDR1 SGHTA and CDR2 FQGNSA. CDR3 sequence reads: CASSLVSRGGDTQYF. CDR3 nucleotides: TGTGCCAGCAGCTTGGTTTCGCGGGGTGGTGATACGCAGTATTTT.

V is TRBV7-2 and J is TRBJ2-3, with TRBD2 matching 9 bases. Germline CDR1 is SGHTA and CDR2 is FQGNSA. With V trimmed by 1 base and J by 4 bases, 9 bases remained unmatched. The CDR3 is made up of 17 amino acids. Written as DNA, the CDR3 is TGTGCCAGCAGCTTAGGGGGGCTTAGCGGGAGCGCAGATACGCAGTATTTT. It yields the protein CASSLGGLSGSADTQYF.

The chain joins TRBV14 to TRBJ1-2; TRBD1 matches at 8 bases. Trimming at V came to 4 bases and at J to 8 bases, leaving 6 bases not matched to a gene. The CDR3 totals 13 residues. The germline CDR1 and CDR2 sequences are SGHDN and FVKESK. The CDR3 spells CASSPRQGTGYTF. The CDR3 nucleotides are TGTGCCAGCAGCCCGCGACAGGGGACGGGCTACACCTTC.

A note on this clone: Possible read error: a much larger clone is one base away. Other DNA sequences of this sample code for an identical CDR3. The V gene is TRBV6-6, the J gene TRBJ2-5; D is undetermined. The CDR3 is 11 amino acids. The V gene's germline CDR1 is MNHNY and CDR2 SVGAGI (reference sequence). V lost 6 bases, J lost 2 bases, and 4 bases lay in between. As DNA, the CDR3 is TGTGCCAGCAGCCAACAAGAGACCCAGTACTTC. Protein: CASSQQETQYF.

This chain connects TRBV7-2 to TRBJ1-5; TRBD1 is a possible D gene (6 bases). V lost 5 bases and J lost 2, with 19 bases in between. Germline CDR1 SGHTA, CDR2 FQGNSA. The CDR3 spans 17 residues. The chain's CDR3 is CASSLSSGAGGNQPQHF. DNA for the CDR3: TGTGCCAGCAGCCTGTCGTCGGGGGCGGGGGGCAATCAGCCCCAGCATTTT. The variable domain in full, completed from reference TRBV7-2 and TRBJ1-5, reads GAGVSQSPSNKVTEKGKDVELRCDPISGHTALYWYRQSLGQGLEFLIYFQGNSAPDKSGLPSDRFSAERTGGSVSTLTIQRTQQEDSAVYLCASSLSSGAGGNQPQHFGDGTRLSIL.

The rearrangement uses TRBV7-3 and TRBJ1-1; 11 bases fit TRBD1. The CDR3 consists of 13 residues. Germline V gives CDR1 SGHTA, CDR2 FQGTGA. The V segment lost 3 bases and the J segment 6 bases; nucleotides outside the gene matches: 0. Here the CDR3 DNA reads TGTGCCAGCAGCTTGGGACAGGGGGCTGAAGCTTTCTTT. This gives the protein CASSLGQGAEAFF.

The count of this clone is one. V and J are TRBV20-1 and TRBJ2-7, with D hard to call. Trimming pared 7 bases from V and 4 bases from J, leaving 11 bases between. Germline CDR1 DFQATT, CDR2 SNEGSKA (reference sequence). The CDR3 is made up of 11 amino acids. The chain's CDR3 is CSERRRYEQYF. DNA for the CDR3: TGCAGTGAGAGGCGGCGGTACGAGCAGTACTTC.

The V call is TRBV4-2, the J call TRBJ2-7, with TRBD2 identical over 9 bases. The V and J ends lost 0 bases and 6 bases, in that order; junction bases with no gene match: 9. The CDR3 is 16 residues long. Germline assignment: CDR1 LGHNA and CDR2 YNFKEQ. CDR3 bases: TGTGCCAGCAGCCAAGATTCTTGGCGGGGGGGCGGCGAGCAGTACTTC. Translating it yields CASSQDSWRGGGEQYF.

V and J are TRBV5-1 and TRBJ2-7, with 7 bases matching TRBD1. The CDR3 loop spans 15 amino acids. The junction had 9 bases not matched to a gene; V was cut back by 4 bases and J by 2 bases. In germline, CDR1 is SGHRS, CDR2 YFSETQ. This CDR3 is CASSHDPGGPYEQYF. CDR3 sequence (DNA): TGCGCCAGCAGCCACGACCCAGGGGGACCCTACGAGCAGTACTTC.

The V gene is TRBV5-4, the J gene TRBJ1-3; 9 bases align to TRBD1. The CDR3 is 17 residues long. J lost 0 bases, V lost 4 bases, and 8 bases had no gene match. Germline loops: CDR1 SGHNT, CDR2 YYREEE (reference sequence). CDR3 bases: TGTGCCAGCAGCCCCGGGACAGGGCCTTTCTCTGGAAACACCATATATTTT. This gives the protein CASSPGTGPFSGNTIYF.

The rearrangement links TRBV4-1 to TRBJ2-2; perhaps TRBD2 as D (6 bases). The V end lost 5 bases, the J end lost 0 bases, and 10 bases lay between the germline ends. Germline lookup yields CDR1 MGHRA and CDR2 YSYEKL. The CDR3 length is 15 residues. CDR3 residues: CASSSLASNTGELFF. The CDR3 nucleotides are TGCGCCAGCAGCTCTCTAGCGTCGAACACCGGGGAGCTGTTTTTT.

This chain uses TRBV6-6 with TRBJ1-2; no reliable D call. The V gene's germline CDR1 is MNHNY and CDR2 SVGAGI (reference sequence). V lost 3 bases to trimming and J lost 0 bases, with 8 bases between them. The CDR3 spans 14 residues. The chain's CDR3 is CASSYSLPNYGYTF. The CDR3 nucleotides are TGTGCCAGCAGTTATAGCCTCCCTAACTATGGCTACACCTTC.

This clone was found a few times. This rearrangement joins TRBV27 to TRBJ1-2; TRBD1 might be the D (5 bases). Trimming left V 8 bases short and J 8 bases short, with 15 bases between. CDR3 length: 12 residues. Germline CDR1 and CDR2: MNHEY and SMNVEV (reference sequence). The CDR3 spells CASRSGAGGYTF. CDR3 DNA: TGTGCCAGCCGCAGCGGGGCCGGAGGCTACACCTTC.